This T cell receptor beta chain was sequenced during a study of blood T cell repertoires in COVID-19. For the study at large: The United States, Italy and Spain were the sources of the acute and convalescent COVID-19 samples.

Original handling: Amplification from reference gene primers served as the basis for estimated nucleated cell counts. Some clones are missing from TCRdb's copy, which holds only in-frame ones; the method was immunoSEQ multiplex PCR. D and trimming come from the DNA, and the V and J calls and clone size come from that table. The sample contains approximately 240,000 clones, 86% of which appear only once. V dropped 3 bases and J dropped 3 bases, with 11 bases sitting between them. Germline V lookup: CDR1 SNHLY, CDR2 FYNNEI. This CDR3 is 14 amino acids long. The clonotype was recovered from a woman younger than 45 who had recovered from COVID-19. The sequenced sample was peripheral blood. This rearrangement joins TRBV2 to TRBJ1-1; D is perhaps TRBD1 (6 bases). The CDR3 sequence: CASSDRGRDTEAFF. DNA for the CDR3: TGTGCCAGCAGTGACAGGGGTAGGGACACTGAAGCTTTCTTT.